Following are 28 T cell receptor beta chains from one sample sequenced in a study of control samples from healthy donors and cancer patients. Produced via immunoSEQ multiplex PCR; TCRdb's table is partial and in-frame only. This sample has approximately 120,000 clones, with about 90% found just once. Sequencing was done on a sample of blood. The origin of the receptors is a man aged 18 to 29 in good health.

The chain recombines TRBV19 with TRBJ2-5, with 8 bases identical to TRBD2. The CDR3 totals 16 residues. From germline, CDR1 is LNHDA and CDR2 SQIVND (reference sequence). V was pared by 1 base and J by 5 bases, with 9 bases of the junction left unmatched. The CDR3 bases are TGTGCCAGTAGTATAGGTGGCGGGAGGTCGCACGAGACCCAGTACTTC. It encodes CASSIGGGRSHETQYF.

V is TRBV2 and J is TRBJ1-3; D gene ambiguous. The CDR3 consists of 16 residues. Germline CDR1 SNHLY, CDR2 FYNNEI. V was trimmed by 4 bases and J by 0 bases, leaving 13 bases between them. The CDR3 protein is CASSGGRDVSGNTIYF. The CDR3 region has the DNA TGTGCCAGCAGTGGAGGACGGGATGTCTCTGGAAACACCATATATTTT. The whole variable domain, remainder taken from reference TRBV2 and TRBJ1-3, is EPEVTQTPSHQVTQMGQEVILRCVPISNHLYFYWYRQILGQKVEFLVSFYNNEISEKSEIFDDQFSVERPDGSNFTLKIRSTKLEDSAMYFCASSGGRDVSGNTIYFGEGSWLTVV.

V is TRBV18 and J is TRBJ2-1; D remains unclear. Trimming shortened V by 1 base and J by 5 bases, and 3 bases separated the two germline ends. In germline, CDR1 is KGHSH, CDR2 LQKENI. The CDR3 is 12 amino acids. In DNA, the CDR3 is TGTGCCAGCTCACCACAAAACAATGAGCAGTTCTTC. It is translated as CASSPQNNEQFF. The whole variable domain, remainder taken from reference TRBV18 and TRBJ2-1, is NAGVMQNPRHLVRRRGQEARLRCSPMKGHSHVYWYRQLPEEGLKFMVYLQKENIIDESGMPKERFSAEFPKEGPSILRIQQVVRGDSAAYFCASSPQNNEQFFGPGTRLTVL.

The gene calls are TRBV19 and TRBJ2-2; 10 nucleotides agree with TRBD2. The CDR3 is 16 amino acids. Germline V gene data show CDR1 as LNHDA and CDR2 as SQIVND (reference sequence). The V gene end was trimmed by 5 bases and the J gene end by 6 bases; junction bases not matched to a gene: 9. Here the CDR3 reads CASSSRTSGGPGELFF. Here the CDR3 DNA reads TGTGCCAGTAGTTCCCGGACTAGCGGAGGACCCGGGGAGCTGTTTTTT.

The rearrangement links TRBV27 to TRBJ1-2; 8 bases are a match to TRBD1. The J segment lost 7 bases and the V segment lost 5 bases, leaving 12 bases of the junction unmatched. The V gene's germline CDR1 is MNHEY and CDR2 SMNVEV (reference sequence). The CDR3 runs 15 residues. In nucleotides, the CDR3 is TGTGCCAGCAGTCCTGGACAGGGAAGGGAGACTGGCTACACCTTC. Amino acid sequence: CASSPGQGRETGYTF.

CDR3 in amino acids: CASSQSGQVVEQFF. The DNA of the CDR3 is TGCGCCAGCAGCCAAAGTGGGCAGGTGGTAGAGCAGTTCTTC. The J gene is TRBJ2-1, the V gene TRBV4-1; no clear D. This CDR3 contains 14 residues. V was shortened by 2 bases and J by 10 bases, with 15 bases between the two germline ends. Germline V gene lookup returns CDR1 MGHRA and CDR2 YSYEKL.

The chain combines TRBV9 with TRBJ2-7, with 7 bases matching TRBD2. J was trimmed by 7 bases and V by 2 bases; bases with no gene match: 12. Germline V gene data show CDR1 as SGDLS and CDR2 as YYNGEE. The CDR3 is made up of 15 amino acids. CDR3 DNA: TGTGCCAGCAGCGTTGGAGGGAGGGCCTCGGGGGAGCAGTACTTC. It codes for CASSVGGRASGEQYF.

The chain uses TRBV28 and TRBJ1-6, with a weak D call TRBD1 (5 bases). Between the trimmed V and J ends, which lost 7 bases and 8 bases, there was a span of 21 bases. This CDR3 contains 16 residues. Germline V gene sequence: CDR1 MDHEN, CDR2 SYDVKM. The CDR3 DNA follows: TGTGCCAGCACCCAATTAGGGCCAGGGATTGATTCACCCCTCCACTTT. Translating gives CASTQLGPGIDSPLHF.

The chain has TRBV9 and TRBJ2-3; 9 positions match TRBD1. V dropped 3 bases and J dropped 3; count of bases not matched to a gene: 8. CDR3 length equals 16 residues. CDR1 and CDR2 from the germline V gene are SGDLS and YYNGEE. CDR3 protein: CASSGGTGGGTDTQYF. The CDR3 coding sequence is TGTGCCAGCAGCGGGGGCACAGGGGGCGGGACAGATACGCAGTATTTT.

The rearrangement uses TRBV19 and TRBJ2-7, with TRBD1 matching over 9 bases. This CDR3 is 14 amino acids long. CDR1 is LNHDA, CDR2 SQIVND, per germline (reference sequence). Trimming cost V 4 bases and J 3 bases; bases outside gene matches: 4. CDR3: CASSKPGQGYEQYF. CDR3 sequence (DNA): TGTGCCAGTAGTAAACCGGGACAGGGCTACGAGCAGTACTTC.

The table lists this clone with a few counts. The CDR3 spells CASSLASTLGEAFF. The CDR3 DNA reads as TGTGCCAGCAGCTTAGCGTCAACTCTCGGTGAAGCTTTCTTT. The chain recombines TRBV7-9 with TRBJ1-1; D is unresolved. The CDR3 has 14 residues. CDR1 SEHNR and CDR2 FQNEAQ come from the germline V gene (reference sequence). V was shortened by 0 bases and J by 7 bases, with 12 bases between the two germline ends.

This clone came up once. The chain combines TRBV6-5 with TRBJ1-4, with D hard to call. This CDR3 region has 14 residues. Germline CDR1 MNHEY, CDR2 SVGAGI. Trimming removed 8 bases at V and 8 bases at J, with 18 bases between. The CDR3 region has the DNA TGTGCCAGCGTGGACCCAAGCGCGCAGGAAAAACTGTTTTTT. Protein sequence: CASVDPSAQEKLFF.

The chain combines TRBV19 with TRBJ1-1; 7 nucleotides align to TRBD1. The CDR3 covers 13 residues. CDR1 and CDR2 (germline): LNHDA, SQIVND (reference sequence). With V trimmed by 6 bases and J by 4 bases, 5 bases remained unmatched. CDR3 DNA: TGTGCCAGTAGGTGGCAGGGGGGCACTGAAGCTTTCTTT. Protein sequence: CASRWQGGTEAFF.

The chain has TRBV11-2 and TRBJ2-3, with D unresolved. Germline V gene data show CDR1 as SGHAT and CDR2 as FQNNGV. This CDR3 comprises 17 residues. V shed 1 base and J shed 1 base, with 15 bases lying between them. For the CDR3, the DNA is TGTGCCAGCAGCTTAGTATCAGTTACTTCGGGCACAGATACGCAGTATTTT. Its translation is CASSLVSVTSGTDTQYF.

This clone has just one count. The chain employs TRBV19 and TRBJ1-2; no firm D call. V gave up 1 base and J gave up 12 bases, with 18 bases separating them. The CDR3 sequence is 14 residues long. The germline V gene encodes CDR1 LNHDA and CDR2 SQIVND (reference sequence). The CDR3 sequence: CASSIGGVGSRDTF. Here the CDR3 DNA reads TGTGCCAGTAGTATAGGGGGTGTCGGCAGTCGGGACACCTTC.

The rearrangement links TRBV7-9 to TRBJ2-1, with D uncertain. V was pared by 8 bases and J by 5 bases, with 16 bases between. The CDR3 runs 14 residues. Germline CDR1 SEHNR, CDR2 FQNEAQ (reference sequence). The CDR3 protein is CASGKPGQNNEQFF. CDR3 nucleotides: TGTGCCAGCGGGAAACCCGGGCAGAACAATGAGCAGTTCTTC.

This chain uses TRBV5-1 with TRBJ2-3, with D hard to call. Between the trimmed V and J ends, which lost 0 bases and 1 base, there was a span of 12 bases. This CDR3 has 16 residues. CDR1 SGHRS and CDR2 YFSETQ come from the germline V gene. The CDR3 DNA is TGCGCCAGCAGCTTGGGAGGTGGCTGGGGCACAGATACGCAGTATTTT. It translates to CASSLGGGWGTDTQYF.

The chain employs TRBV11-2 and TRBJ1-4; unclear D gene. Trimming shortened V by 3 bases and J by 0 bases, and 8 bases separated the two germline ends. Germline V lookup: CDR1 SGHAT, CDR2 FQNNGV. The CDR3 is made up of 15 amino acids. DNA for the CDR3: TGTGCCAGCAGCTTCAGTCGGGCAACTAATGAAAAACTGTTTTTT. This sequence encodes CASSFSRATNEKLFF.

The chain has TRBV11-1 and TRBJ2-3; D gene unclear. The CDR3 is 12 residues long. The germline V and J ends were trimmed by 1 base and 3 bases, with 2 bases remaining between them. Germline CDR1 and CDR2: SGHAT and FQDESV (reference sequence). The CDR3 loop reads CASSLGTDTQYF. The CDR3, as DNA: TGTGCCAGCAGCTTAGGGACAGATACGCAGTATTTT.

The V and J genes are TRBV10-3 and TRBJ2-6; 11 positions agree with TRBD2. The CDR3 extends over 19 amino acids. Germline trimming cut 3 bases from V and 2 bases from J; bases unmatched to any gene: 9. Per the germline V gene, CDR1 is ENHRY and CDR2 is SYGVKD. The chain's CDR3 is CAISEPGLAVATGANVLTF. In nucleotides, the CDR3 is TGTGCCATCAGTGAACCGGGACTAGCGGTCGCTACTGGGGCCAACGTCCTGACTTTC.

V usage is TRBV27 and J usage is TRBJ2-7; D unresolved. CDR3 size: 16 residues. CDR1 is MNHEY, CDR2 SMNVEV, per germline (reference sequence). V was clipped by 2 bases and J by 2 bases, with 16 bases between them. This CDR3 reads CASSLVGYGDPYEQYF. DNA of the CDR3: TGTGCCAGCAGTTTAGTCGGATACGGCGATCCCTACGAGCAGTACTTC.

This chain connects TRBV30 to TRBJ1-5; D uncertain. Germline V lookup: CDR1 GTSNPN, CDR2 SVGIG (reference sequence). The CDR3 spans 15 residues. V was cut by 5 bases and J by 0 bases, with 14 bases left in between. The CDR3 coding sequence is TGTGCCTGGGTGGATTCGCGGACTAGCAATCAGCCCCAGCATTTT. Translation gives CAWVDSRTSNQPQHF.

V usage is TRBV30 and J usage is TRBJ2-7, with D possibly matching TRBD1 (6 bases). Between the trimmed V and J ends, which lost 2 bases and 4 bases, there was a span of 9 bases. Germline loops: CDR1 GTSNPN, CDR2 SVGIG (reference sequence). This CDR3 is 12 amino acids long. The CDR3, as DNA: TGTGCCTGGAGTAAGGGGGTGTACGAGCAGTACTTC. Encoded protein: CAWSKGVYEQYF.

The chain joins TRBV10-3 to TRBJ2-1, with 7 bases aligning to TRBD2. The J segment lost 2 bases and the V segment lost 4 bases, leaving 5 bases of the junction unmatched. Germline V gene sequence: CDR1 ENHRY, CDR2 SYGVKD. The CDR3 sequence is 15 residues long. CDR3 protein: CAISASGGTYNEQFF. CDR3 coding DNA: TGTGCCATCAGTGCTAGCGGAGGAACCTACAATGAGCAGTTCTTC.

This clone was seen just once. The chain is built from TRBV28 and TRBJ1-1, with 7 positions matching TRBD1. V lost 7 bases to trimming and J lost 1 base; unmatched junction nucleotides: 9. Germline V CDR1 and CDR2: MDHEN, SYDVKM. This CDR3 has 15 residues. The chain's CDR3 is CASIRGGLGNTEAFF. The CDR3 region has the DNA TGTGCCAGCATCAGGGGGGGGCTGGGGAACACTGAAGCTTTCTTT.

This sequence joins TRBV7-3 and TRBJ2-2; 9 bases fit TRBD1. CDR3 size: 17 residues. The germline CDR1 and CDR2 sequences are SGHTA and FQGTGA. V shed 5 bases, J shed 6 bases, and the junction held 13 bases outside the gene matches. In nucleotides, the CDR3 is TGTGCCAGCAGCGTACAGGGGGCTCAATGGATCGCCGGGGAGCTGTTTTTT. As protein: CASSVQGAQWIAGELFF. The variable domain in full, completed from reference TRBV7-3 and TRBJ2-2, reads GAGVSQTPSNKVTEKGKYVELRCDPISGHTALYWYRQSLGQGPEFLIYFQGTGAADDSGLPNDRFFAVRPEGSVSTLKIQRTERGDSAVYLCASSVQGAQWIAGELFFGEGSRLTVL.

This chain joins TRBV28 and TRBJ2-5; D is perhaps TRBD2 (6 bases). CDR3 length equals 14 residues. The V and J ends lost 7 bases and 3 bases respectively, with 15 bases between them. Germline-derived CDR1 and CDR2 are MDHEN and SYDVKM. The CDR3 reads CASNPGLTEETQYF. CDR3 nucleotides: TGTGCCAGCAACCCGGGACTTACGGAAGAGACCCAGTACTTC.

The CDR3 nucleotides read TGCGCCAGCAGCTTGAACATCAAGGCAAGGACAGGTAGCACAGATACGCAGTATTTT. It translates to CASSLNIKARTGSTDTQYF. This chain joins TRBV5-1 and TRBJ2-3, with TRBD1 matching over 7 bases. Looked up from germline, CDR1 is SGHRS and CDR2 is YFSETQ. Trimming removed 1 base from V and 0 bases from J; junction bases left unmatched: 14. The CDR3 is 19 residues long.